One sample yielded the 7 T cell receptor beta chains listed below, sequenced in a study of T cell repertoires in cytomegalovirus infection. Their specific antigens are unknown. TCRdb used MiXCR to reprocess the reads, holding one entry per CDR3 protein. Here the sample spans 95,000 to 120,000 distinct CDR3 sequences, under 35% being singletons. Sequences were derived from CD8+ T cells from cultured PBMCs, sampled from culture after CMV antigen stimulation. These receptor sequences come from a human donor in good health (CMV status not recorded). Some clones in this sample may be carry-over from other donors' samples.

At least ten counts were recorded for this clonotype. The V and J genes are TRBV7-8 and TRBJ1-4; TRBD1 matches at 7 bases. V was clipped by 5 bases and J by 4 bases; unmatched bases: 7. The CDR3 spans 15 residues. Germline CDR1 SGHVS, CDR2 FQNEAQ. The CDR3 reads CASSGAQGNNEKLFF. The CDR3 coding sequence is TGTGCCAGCAGCGGCGCACAGGGGAATAATGAAAAACTGTTTTTT.

This clonotype has just a few counts. V and J are TRBV6-1 and TRBJ1-2, with 10 bases that match TRBD1. Trimming at V came to 6 bases and at J to 6 bases, leaving 4 bases not matched to a gene. Germline V lookup: CDR1 MNHNS, CDR2 SASEGT. There are 13 residues in the CDR3. CDR3 sequence: CASSPGTGDGYTF. CDR3 coding DNA: TGTGCCAGCAGCCCCGGGACAGGGGATGGCTACACCTTC.

The rearrangement joins TRBV4-3 to TRBJ1-3, with D uncertain. CDR1 is LGHNA and CDR2 is YSLEER in the germline V gene. CDR3 size: 15 residues. V lost 0 bases to trimming and J lost 4 bases, with 10 bases between them. CDR3 sequence reads: CASSQEGGIGNTIYF. CDR3 bases: TGCGCCAGCAGCCAAGAAGGCGGAATCGGAAACACCATATATTTT.

This clonotype was seen a handful of times. The chain employs TRBV4-1 and TRBJ1-5; D remains unclear. V was shortened by 0 bases and J by 4 bases, with 10 bases between the two germline ends. The CDR3 is made up of 15 amino acids. From germline, CDR1 is MGHRA and CDR2 YSYEKL. The CDR3 sequence: CASSQDWEGNQPQHF. The CDR3 DNA reads as TGCGCCAGCAGCCAAGATTGGGAAGGTAATCAGCCCCAGCATTTT.

This clonotype was observed at least ten times. The chain is built from TRBV7-2 and TRBJ2-2, with a tentative D call TRBD2 (7 bases). Germline lookup yields CDR1 SGHTA and CDR2 FQGNSA. With 0 bases removed from V and 7 bases from J, the gap between germline ends came to 12 bases. This CDR3 is 15 amino acids long. CDR3 protein: CASSLAGGLNGELFF. CDR3 DNA sequence: TGTGCCAGCAGCTTAGCGGGGGGGCTCAACGGGGAGCTGTTTTTT.

This clonotype was counted at least ten times. This chain connects TRBV27 to TRBJ1-1; D gene uncertain. This CDR3 spans 13 amino acids. The V end was cut by 5 bases, the J end by 1 base, with 8 bases between. Germline loops: CDR1 MNHEY, CDR2 SMNVEV (reference sequence). CDR3 DNA sequence: TGTGCCAGCAGTCCGCAAGGGAACACTGAAGCTTTCTTT. Its protein product is CASSPQGNTEAFF.

The chain employs TRBV3-1 and TRBJ1-1; D is perhaps TRBD1 (6 bases). In germline, CDR1 is LGHDT, CDR2 YNNKEL (reference sequence). The CDR3 length is 13 residues. The ends were cut back, 9 bases at V and 0 bases at J, with 11 bases in the middle. CDR3 loop: CASGTSMNTEAFF. Written as DNA, the CDR3 is TGTGCCAGTGGGACATCGATGAACACTGAAGCTTTCTTT.